This T cell receptor beta chain appears in the sequencing data of a study of human T cells and chemical hapten exposure. Time point denoted: patch test 2, 6 weeks after DPC sensitization. The treatment denotes: therapeutic diphenylcyclopropenone sensitization with weekly scalp DPC. The CDR3 spans 14 residues. From germline, CDR1 is SQVTM and CDR2 ANQGSEA. J gave up 3 bases and V 6 bases, and 8 bases lay outside the gene matches. This clonotype appeared a few times. TCRdb reanalysed the RACE reads using MiXCR and keeps one entry per CDR3 protein. This table has roughly 140,000 distinct CDR3 sequences, roughly 10% appearing once.

The V gene is TRBV29-1, the J gene TRBJ2-3; TRBD2 matches 8 bases. This receptor was obtained from a woman aged 50 to 65 with alopecia areata. Some clones in this sample may be carry-over from other donors' samples. This specimen was whole blood, taken in connection with sensitization to the hapten diphenylcyclopropenone (DPC). CDR3 coding DNA: TGCAGCGTAGCTTCCCGGGGGGGGACAGATACGCAGTATTTT. This translates into CSVASRGGTDTQYF.